This T cell receptor beta chain is from a study of tissue T cells after allogeneic stem cell transplantation. Across the study: Several unmodified and three CD34-selected T-cell-depleted grafts went to graft-versus-host disease patients. Study outcomes and limitations: Across patients, clones rarely overlapped, yet motif clusters were shared tissue-specifically. Anatomically similar tissues had similar TCR repertoires within each patient. Blood and spleen captured only part of the tissue TCR repertoire.

Generated by immunoSEQ multiplex PCR, the TCRdb table keeps only in-frame clones and is missing some. The table has thousands of clones, about 70% seen once. By share, this clone ranks as large. Its target is not known. Trimming cost V 3 bases and J 3 bases, with 6 bases left between them. The V gene's germline CDR1 is MDHEN and CDR2 SYDVKM. This CDR3 is 12 amino acids long. This chain joins TRBV28 and TRBJ2-7, with D uncertain. This TCR was recovered from a female patient between 18 and 55 years old with steroid-refractory graft-versus-host disease after an allogeneic stem cell transplant. Some T cells here may be from the graft donor. Sample: duodenal tissue, taken at autopsy. In nucleotides, the CDR3 is TGTGCCAGCAGTTTTGGCAGCTACGAGCAGTACTTC. As protein: CASSFGSYEQYF.